The rows below give T cell receptor beta chains drawn from one sample of a study of glioma-infiltrating T cells. From the multiplex PCR reads, TCRdb called clonotypes with MiXCR, one entry per CDR3 protein. The sample includes fewer than 110,000 distinct CDR3 sequences, less than 30% seen only once; the top ten take roughly 45%. Sample: glioma tissue, nonneoplastic brain tissue, or PBMCs (not recorded which). The receptor source for this set is a human donor with low-grade glioma or glioblastoma, undergoing nonglioma brain surgery, or in good health (not recorded which). The conserved cysteine and the conserved F or W are not part of the CDR3 here. Each record gives: J gene, V gene, CDR3 protein.

TRBJ2-5 TRBV7-8 ASSLISGGYQETQY
TRBJ2-3 TRBV27 ASSLVFGDTQY
TRBJ2-2 TRBV4-1 ASSQLTSSGELF
TRBJ2-1 TRBV28 ASPHFIEQF
TRBJ2-7 TRBV6-1 ASRVASHYEQY
TRBJ2-7 TRBV20-1 SARDPAGTSYEQY
TRBJ2-2 TRBV12-3/TRBV12-4 ASSLVFLGELF
TRBJ1-6 TRBV30 AWTRQGDSPLH
TRBJ1-2 TRBV6-6 ASSYLDRAKGYT
TRBJ2-1 TRBV7-2 ASSLWAGSSYNEQF
TRBJ2-3 TRBV4-2 ASSPYSGGTDTQY
TRBJ2-7 TRBV7-6 ASSYDGGYEQY
TRBJ2-3 TRBV6-2/TRBV6-3 AIRGAPPDTQY
TRBJ2-5 TRBV28 ASSLPGGKTQY
TRBJ1-5 TRBV27 ASSLVAKNQPQH
TRBJ2-5 TRBV24-1 ATSVNQETQY
TRBJ1-2 TRBV12-3/TRBV12-4 ASSRDQAIDGYT
TRBJ1-5 TRBV19 ASSTTQGRKPQH
TRBJ1-1 TRBV12-3/TRBV12-4 ASSLGPGRAEAF
TRBJ1-1 TRBV3-1 ASSLEMNTEAF
TRBJ1-4 TRBV11-2 ASIAGTGSTNEKLF
TRBJ2-3 TRBV19 ASSISRSSDGKDTQY
TRBJ2-7 TRBV7-8 ASSPTGGTYNEQY
TRBJ1-6 TRBV9 ASSARGAENSPLH
TRBJ1-1 TRBV20-1 SAPGRAENTEAF
TRBJ1-2 TRBV2 ASSVYRNNYGYT
TRBJ2-3 TRBV18 ASSDERTDTQY
TRBJ2-1 TRBV6-1 ASSEFGSNNEQF
TRBJ1-5 TRBV28 ASSLTVVYSNQPQH
TRBJ2-3 TRBV12-3/TRBV12-4 ASSLAGGNTDTQY
TRBJ1-1 TRBV7-2 ASSASGNTEAF
TRBJ1-6 TRBV12-3/TRBV12-4 ASSLIRNSPLH
TRBJ1-6 TRBV27 ASSYGYSYNSPLH
TRBJ2-3 TRBV28 ASSSYLAGGYTDTQY
TRBJ2-3 TRBV6-1 ASSDISSTDTQY
TRBJ2-1 TRBV28 ASSLAGNYYNEQF
TRBJ2-2 TRBV14 ASSLVSGNTGELF
TRBJ1-1 TRBV12-3/TRBV12-4 ASMKEEGTEAF
TRBJ1-1 TRBV7-9 ASSLSDTGEAF
TRBJ2-7 TRBV5-1 ASRAGGRGRYEQY
TRBJ2-1 TRBV7-7 ASSLSGGLYNEQF
TRBJ1-5 TRBV6-2/TRBV6-3 ASSYGGGNQPQH